This entry lists 21 T cell receptor beta chains sequenced from one sample in a study of blood T cell repertoires in COVID-19. The data were produced by immunoSEQ multiplex PCR, yet TCRdb's version contains in-frame clones alone and is incomplete. This table has over 200,000 clones, roughly 82% appearing once. The material sequenced was peripheral blood. Receptors were obtained from a man aged 40-49 years who had recovered from COVID-19.

This chain connects TRBV4-3 to TRBJ2-7, with a possible D match to TRBD2 (6 bases). The CDR3 runs 15 residues. The V gene lost 4 bases and the J gene lost 0 bases, with 13 bases spanning the gap. Germline assignment: CDR1 LGHNA and CDR2 YSLEER. CDR3 sequence: CASSRTDGSSYEQYF. Written as DNA, the CDR3 is TGCGCCAGCAGCCGCACGGACGGGAGCTCCTACGAGCAGTACTTC.

The chain joins TRBV7-9 to TRBJ1-2; TRBD1 aligns across 8 bases. Trimming cost V 5 bases and J 4 bases; bases outside gene matches: 3. The germline gives CDR1 SEHNR, CDR2 FQNEAQ (reference sequence). This CDR3 has 13 amino acids. CDR3 sequence (DNA): TGTGCCAGCAGCCTAACAGGGGGCTATGGCTACACCTTC. This translates into CASSLTGGYGYTF.

The rearrangement uses TRBV5-4 and TRBJ2-1; D call uncertain. Deletions cut 0 bases from V and 0 bases from J, with 4 bases between. This CDR3 spans 14 amino acids. The germline V gene has CDR1 SGHNT and CDR2 YYREEE (reference sequence). The CDR3 nucleotides read TGTGCCAGCAGCTTGGACACCTCCTACAATGAGCAGTTCTTC. Translating it yields CASSLDTSYNEQFF.

The rearrangement links TRBV30 to TRBJ2-3; D might be TRBD2 (6 bases). This CDR3 region has 14 residues. Between the trimmed V and J ends, which lost 0 bases and 4 bases, there was a span of 11 bases. Per the germline V gene, CDR1 is GTSNPN and CDR2 is SVGIG (reference sequence). The CDR3 coding sequence is TGTGCCTGGAGTGTAAAGGCGGGATCAGATACGCAGTATTTT. Residues: CAWSVKAGSDTQYF.

J is TRBJ1-5 and V is TRBV19; D gene uncertain. The CDR3 loop spans 14 amino acids. Looked up from germline, CDR1 is LNHDA and CDR2 is SQIVND (reference sequence). Trimming removed 7 bases from V and 4 bases from J, with 14 bases in between. The CDR3 DNA is TGTGCCAGTAAAGTAAGAGGGTTAAATCAGCCCCAGCATTTT. Amino acid sequence: CASKVRGLNQPQHF.

The CDR3 sequence is CASSPRGGTYNEQFF. Here the CDR3 DNA reads TGTGCCAGCAGTCCCCGTGGGGGCACCTACAATGAGCAGTTCTTC. The chain is built from TRBV27 and TRBJ2-1, with D perhaps matching TRBD1 (6 bases). The CDR3 sequence is 15 residues long. Germline loops: CDR1 MNHEY, CDR2 SMNVEV (reference sequence). Trimming stripped 5 bases from V and 2 bases from J, with 13 bases between.

The chain combines TRBV9 with TRBJ1-2; the D gene is possibly TRBD1 (6 bases). Germline V lookup: CDR1 SGDLS, CDR2 YYNGEE. V dropped 0 bases and J dropped 7 bases, with 13 bases sitting between them. This CDR3 spans 14 amino acids. The CDR3 region is CASSVGNEGGGYTF. In DNA form, the CDR3 reads TGTGCCAGCAGCGTAGGAAACGAAGGGGGTGGCTACACCTTC.

J is TRBJ2-5 and V is TRBV2, with D perhaps TRBD1 (5 bases). Germline CDR1 SNHLY, CDR2 FYNNEI. The ends were cut back, 1 base at V and 4 bases at J, with 13 bases in the middle. There are 15 residues in the CDR3. Here the CDR3 DNA reads TGTGCCAGCAGTGAAGGGGGCGACTTTGGAGAGACCCAGTACTTC. Translated: CASSEGGDFGETQYF.

The CDR3 nucleotides read TGTGCCTGGAGTCAGGGGGTGGGCACAGATACGCAGTATTTT. It translates to CAWSQGVGTDTQYF. The rearrangement links TRBV30 to TRBJ2-3; 7 bases match TRBD1. The CDR3 loop spans 14 amino acids. V shed 2 bases, J shed 1 base, and the junction held 3 bases outside the gene matches. Germline CDR1 GTSNPN, CDR2 SVGIG (reference sequence). Supplemented by reference TRBV30 and TRBJ2-3, the full variable domain reads SQTIHQWPATLVQPVGSPLSLECTVEGTSNPNLYWYRQAAGRGLQLLFYSVGIGQISSEVPQNLSASRPQDRQFILSSKKLLLSDSGFYLCAWSQGVGTDTQYFGPGTRLTVL.

For the CDR3, the DNA is TGTGCCAGCAGCTTGGACCACGGGAGGGTTCGTTATGGCTACACCTTC. This codes for CASSLDHGRVRYGYTF. The chain has TRBV5-6 and TRBJ1-2; D is unclear. Trimming pared 0 bases from V and 5 bases from J, leaving 17 bases between. CDR1 and CDR2 from the germline V gene are SGHDT and YYEEEE. CDR3 length equals 16 residues.

The table lists this clone with a few counts. The J gene is TRBJ2-1, the V gene TRBV5-1; TRBD1 might be the D (5 bases). CDR3 size: 15 residues. Per germline, CDR1 SGHRS and CDR2 YFSETQ. Trimming removed 1 base from V and 5 bases from J, with 13 bases in between. The CDR3 loop is CASSLIPGKDNEQFF. In DNA form, the CDR3 reads TGCGCCAGCAGCTTGATTCCAGGGAAGGACAATGAGCAGTTCTTC.

This clone was recorded a few times. V is TRBV25-1 and J is TRBJ2-7; D may be TRBD1 (5 bases). CDR1 is MGHDK, CDR2 SYGVNS, per germline. This CDR3 region has 15 residues. Trimming took off 4 bases at V and 2 bases at J, with 15 bases between the two ends. CDR3 sequence reads: CASSARPGIPYEQYF. DNA of the CDR3: TGTGCCAGCAGTGCTAGACCAGGGATCCCCTACGAGCAGTACTTC.

This chain links TRBV5-6 with TRBJ2-7, with D maybe TRBD2 (5 bases). CDR3 length: 15 residues. With 0 bases removed from V and 3 bases from J, the gap between germline ends came to 13 bases. Germline loops: CDR1 SGHDT, CDR2 YYEEEE. CDR3 in amino acids: CASSLAGMPSYEQYF. CDR3 DNA sequence: TGTGCCAGCAGCTTGGCCGGGATGCCCAGCTACGAGCAGTACTTC.

The genes are TRBV5-4 and TRBJ2-1; 9 nucleotides match TRBD2. The CDR3 is 16 residues long. The V gene's germline CDR1 is SGHNT and CDR2 YYREEE (reference sequence). After removal of 4 bases from V and 4 bases from J, the junction contained 9 bases not matched to a gene. Written as DNA, the CDR3 is TGTGCCAGCAGCCCCGCTGCGGGGGGGATATACAATGAGCAGTTCTTC. It specifies CASSPAAGGIYNEQFF.

The chain joins TRBV7-9 to TRBJ1-1; the match to TRBD1 covers 7 bases. CDR1 and CDR2 from the germline V gene are SEHNR and FQNEAQ (reference sequence). Germline trimming cut 0 bases from V and 7 bases from J; bases unmatched to any gene: 8. The CDR3 covers 15 residues. The CDR3 DNA reads TGTGCCAGCAGCTTAGCTGGCAGGGGGTTTGGTGAAGCTTTCTTT. It codes for CASSLAGRGFGEAFF.

V gene TRBV7-9 combines with J gene TRBJ1-4; 7 positions match TRBD1. Per germline, CDR1 SEHNR and CDR2 FQNEAQ (reference sequence). The V and J ends lost 1 base and 4 bases, in that order; junction bases with no gene match: 12. The CDR3 totals 18 residues. The CDR3 sequence: CASSLGLGYGTVNEKLFF. The CDR3 bases are TGTGCCAGCAGCTTAGGGCTTGGTTACGGGACAGTTAATGAAAAACTGTTTTTT. The full variable domain, rest sourced from reference TRBV7-9 and TRBJ1-4, is DTGVSQNPRHKITKRGQNVTFRCDPISEHNRLYWYRQTLGQGPEFLTYFQNEAQLEKSRLLSDRFSAERPKGSFSTLEIQRTEQGDSAMYLCASSLGLGYGTVNEKLFFGSGTQLSVL.

This clone was detected a few times. The chain recombines TRBV29-1 with TRBJ1-2, with D maybe TRBD1 (5 bases). The V and J ends lost 0 bases and 7 bases respectively, with 21 bases between them. This CDR3 is built from 16 residues. Per germline, CDR1 SQVTM and CDR2 ANQGSEA. CDR3: CSVEDGLQEYPSGYTF. The CDR3 DNA is TGCAGCGTTGAAGATGGCCTACAGGAGTATCCTTCTGGCTACACCTTC.

This chain connects TRBV7-9 to TRBJ1-6; tentatively, D is TRBD1 (5 bases). The V end lost 5 bases, the J end lost 11 bases, and 16 bases lay between the germline ends. The CDR3 length is 14 residues. CDR1 SEHNR and CDR2 FQNEAQ come from the germline V gene (reference sequence). The CDR3 spells CASSPGREGAPLHF. The CDR3 DNA is TGTGCCAGCAGCCCCGGCAGGGAAGGGGCACCCCTCCACTTT.

This clone was counted a single time. J is TRBJ1-6 and V is TRBV7-2; D call uncertain. Trimming took 1 base from V and 7 from J, leaving 11 bases between them. The CDR3 is made up of 15 amino acids. CDR1 and CDR2 (germline): SGHTA, FQGNSA. The CDR3, as DNA: TGTGCCAGCAGCTTAGTCTTAGTAGCGAATTCACCCCTCCACTTT. This sequence encodes CASSLVLVANSPLHF.

This chain joins TRBV7-6 and TRBJ2-7; D not resolved. Trimming removed 4 bases from V and 1 base from J, with 11 bases in between. CDR1 and CDR2 (germline): SGHVS, FNYEAQ. The CDR3 spans 14 residues. CDR3 protein: CASSSTLTSYEQYF. The CDR3 bases are TGTGCCAGCAGCTCTACCTTGACATCCTACGAGCAGTACTTC. The whole variable domain, filled in from reference TRBV7-6 and TRBJ2-7, reads GAGVSQSPRYKVTKRGQDVALRCDPISGHVSLYWYRQALGQGPEFLTYFNYEAQQDKSGLPNDRFSAERPEGSISTLTIQRTEQRDSAMYRCASSSTLTSYEQYFGPGTRLTVT.

This clone came up once. The rearrangement joins TRBV6-5 to TRBJ2-2; D call uncertain. Trimming pared 0 bases from V and 8 bases from J, leaving 10 bases between. The CDR3 totals 14 residues. The V gene's germline CDR1 is MNHEY and CDR2 SVGAGI. The CDR3 loop is CASSYSELRGELFF. The CDR3 nucleotides are TGTGCCAGCAGTTACTCGGAGTTGAGAGGGGAGCTGTTTTTT.